The clone carrying this T cell receptor (beta chain) has just a few counts. The antigen remains unidentified. The entry originates in a study of blood T cells in healthy people across ages. The CDR3 spans 17 residues. J lost 5 bases, V lost 3 bases, and 10 bases had no gene match. Germline values: CDR1 MGHRA, CDR2 YSYEKL. Study-level results: Per million T cells, the diversity of TCR beta decreased roughly linearly as age advanced. It was the long-lived donors that had more naive CD4+ cells and higher diversity than aged donors.

Next came a second PCR, run for about 7 to 12 cycles, which used a sample-barcoded 5' primer along with a J-beta primer mix. TCRdb processed the 5' RACE reads anew with MiXCR; each CDR3 protein has one entry. Of over 1,500,000 distinct CDR3 sequences in the sample, 30% to 40% are singletons; the top ten hold 20% to 25%. Sequencing was done on a sample of blood. The chain combines TRBV4-1 with TRBJ2-4; 10 bases map to TRBD2. This clonotype was sampled from a human donor in good health. The CDR3 DNA sequence: TGCGCCAGCAGCCATCCTTCTAGCGGGGGTTTTCAAAACATTCAGTACTTC. It codes for CASSHPSSGGFQNIQYF.